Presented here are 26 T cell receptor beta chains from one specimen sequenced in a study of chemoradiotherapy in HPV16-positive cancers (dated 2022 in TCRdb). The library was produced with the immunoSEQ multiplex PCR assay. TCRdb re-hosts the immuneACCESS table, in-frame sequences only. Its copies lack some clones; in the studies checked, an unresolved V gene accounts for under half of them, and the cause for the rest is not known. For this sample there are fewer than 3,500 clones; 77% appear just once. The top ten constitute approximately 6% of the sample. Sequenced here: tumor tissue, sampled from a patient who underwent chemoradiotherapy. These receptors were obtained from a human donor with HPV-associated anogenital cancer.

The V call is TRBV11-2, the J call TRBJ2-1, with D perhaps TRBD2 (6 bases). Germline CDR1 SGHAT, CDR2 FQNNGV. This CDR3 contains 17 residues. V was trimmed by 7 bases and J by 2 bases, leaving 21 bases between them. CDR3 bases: TGTGCCAGCACTCTTTTTCCTGGGACTTCCACCTACAATGAGCAGTTCTTC. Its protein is CASTLFPGTSTYNEQFF.

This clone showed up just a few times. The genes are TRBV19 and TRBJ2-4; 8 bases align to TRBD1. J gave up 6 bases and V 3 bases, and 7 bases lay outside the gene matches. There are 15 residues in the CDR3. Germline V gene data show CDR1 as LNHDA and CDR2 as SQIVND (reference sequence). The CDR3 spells CASSIPGGAGNIQYF. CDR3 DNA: TGTGCCAGTAGTATCCCAGGGGGCGCGGGAAACATTCAGTACTTC.

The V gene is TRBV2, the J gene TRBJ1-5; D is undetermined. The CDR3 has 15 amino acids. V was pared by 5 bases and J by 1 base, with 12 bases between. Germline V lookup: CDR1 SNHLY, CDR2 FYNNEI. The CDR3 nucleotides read TGTGCCAGCAGTCCGGACGGAATAAGCAATCAGCCCCAGCATTTT. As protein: CASSPDGISNQPQHF.

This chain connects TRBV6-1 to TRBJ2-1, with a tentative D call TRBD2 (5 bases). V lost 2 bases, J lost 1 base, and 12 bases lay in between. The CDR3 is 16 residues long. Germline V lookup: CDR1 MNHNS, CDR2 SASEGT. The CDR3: CASSERGQVSYNEQFF. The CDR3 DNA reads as TGTGCCAGCAGTGAACGCGGGCAGGTTTCCTACAATGAGCAGTTCTTC.

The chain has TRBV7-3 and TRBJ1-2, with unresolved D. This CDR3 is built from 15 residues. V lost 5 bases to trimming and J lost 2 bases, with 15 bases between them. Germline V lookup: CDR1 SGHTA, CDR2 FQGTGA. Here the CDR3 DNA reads TGTGCCAGCAGCCCCCAGGCAGGCTCCAACTATGGCTACACCTTC. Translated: CASSPQAGSNYGYTF.

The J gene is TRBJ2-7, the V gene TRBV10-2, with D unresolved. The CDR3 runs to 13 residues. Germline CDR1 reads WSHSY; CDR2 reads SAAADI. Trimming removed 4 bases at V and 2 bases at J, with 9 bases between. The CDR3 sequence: CASSAGTTYEQYF. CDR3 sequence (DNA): TGCGCCAGCAGTGCCGGCACCACCTACGAGCAGTACTTC.

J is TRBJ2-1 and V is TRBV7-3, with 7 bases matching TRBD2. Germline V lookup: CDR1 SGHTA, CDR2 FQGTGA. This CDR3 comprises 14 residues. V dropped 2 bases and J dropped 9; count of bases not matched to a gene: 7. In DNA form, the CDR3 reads TGTGCCAGCAGCTTAGGGTCAGCGGGGAGTGAGCAGTTCTTC. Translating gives CASSLGSAGSEQFF.

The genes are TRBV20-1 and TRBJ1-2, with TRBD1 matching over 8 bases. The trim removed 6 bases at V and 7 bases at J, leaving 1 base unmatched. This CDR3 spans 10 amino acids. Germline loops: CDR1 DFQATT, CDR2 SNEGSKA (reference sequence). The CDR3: CSADRGGYTF. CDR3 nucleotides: TGCAGTGCAGACAGGGGTGGCTACACCTTC.

CDR3: CASSEQGFNEQYF. DNA for the CDR3: TGTGCCAGCAGTGAGCAGGGGTTCAACGAGCAGTACTTC. V gene TRBV6-1 combines with J gene TRBJ2-7; D perhaps matches TRBD1 (6 bases). CDR1 is MNHNS and CDR2 is SASEGT in the germline V gene. There are 13 residues in the CDR3. Trimming pared 3 bases from V and 5 bases from J, leaving 11 bases between.

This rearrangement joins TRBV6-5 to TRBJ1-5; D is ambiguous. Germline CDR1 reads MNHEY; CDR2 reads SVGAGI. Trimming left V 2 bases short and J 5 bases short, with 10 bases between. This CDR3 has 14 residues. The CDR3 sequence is CASSYGKGHQPQHF. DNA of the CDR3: TGTGCCAGCAGTTACGGTAAGGGCCATCAGCCCCAGCATTTT.

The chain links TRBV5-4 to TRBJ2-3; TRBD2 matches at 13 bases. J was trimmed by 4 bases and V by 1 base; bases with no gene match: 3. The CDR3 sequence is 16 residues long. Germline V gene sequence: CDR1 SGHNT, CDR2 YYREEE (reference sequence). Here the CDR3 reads CASSLTSGGVADTQYF. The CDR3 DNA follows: TGTGCCAGCAGCTTGACTAGCGGGGGGGTGGCAGATACGCAGTATTTT.

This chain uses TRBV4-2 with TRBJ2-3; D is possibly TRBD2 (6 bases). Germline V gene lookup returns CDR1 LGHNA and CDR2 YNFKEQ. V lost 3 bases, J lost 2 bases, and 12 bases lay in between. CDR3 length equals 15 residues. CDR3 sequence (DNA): TGTGCCAGCAGCCATGGTAGCGGTAACACAGATACGCAGTATTTT. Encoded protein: CASSHGSGNTDTQYF.

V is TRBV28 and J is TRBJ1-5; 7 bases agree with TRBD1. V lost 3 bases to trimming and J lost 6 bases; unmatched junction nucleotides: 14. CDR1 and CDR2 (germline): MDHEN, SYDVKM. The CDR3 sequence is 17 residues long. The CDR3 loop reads CASSFEGAQEGPQPQHF. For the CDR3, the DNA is TGTGCCAGCAGTTTTGAGGGGGCGCAAGAAGGTCCTCAGCCCCAGCATTTT.

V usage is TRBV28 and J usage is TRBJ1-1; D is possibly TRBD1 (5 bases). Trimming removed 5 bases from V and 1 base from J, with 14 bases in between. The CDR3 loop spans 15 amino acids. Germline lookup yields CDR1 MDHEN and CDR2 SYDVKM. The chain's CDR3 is CASSLVGRRNTEAFF. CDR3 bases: TGTGCCAGCAGTCTAGTGGGGCGGAGGAACACTGAAGCTTTCTTT.

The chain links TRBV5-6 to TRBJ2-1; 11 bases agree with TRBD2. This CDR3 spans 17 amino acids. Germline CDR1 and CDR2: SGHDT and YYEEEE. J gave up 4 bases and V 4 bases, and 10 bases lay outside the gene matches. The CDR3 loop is CASSPLAGARFYNEQFF. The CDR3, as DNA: TGTGCCAGCAGCCCACTAGCGGGAGCACGGTTTTACAATGAGCAGTTCTTC.

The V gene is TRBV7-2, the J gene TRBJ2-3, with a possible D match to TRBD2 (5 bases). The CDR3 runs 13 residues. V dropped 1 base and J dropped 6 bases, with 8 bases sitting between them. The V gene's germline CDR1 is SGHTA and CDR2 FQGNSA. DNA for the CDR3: TGTGCCAGCAGCTTAGAAGAGCGGGATACGCAGTATTTT. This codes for CASSLEERDTQYF.

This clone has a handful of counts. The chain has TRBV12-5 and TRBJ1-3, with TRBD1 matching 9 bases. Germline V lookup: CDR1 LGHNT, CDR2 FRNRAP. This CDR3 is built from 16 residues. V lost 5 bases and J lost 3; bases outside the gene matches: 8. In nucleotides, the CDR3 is TGTGCTAGTGGTACGGGAGGGACAGGGAGTGGAAACACCATATATTTT. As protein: CASGTGGTGSGNTIYF.

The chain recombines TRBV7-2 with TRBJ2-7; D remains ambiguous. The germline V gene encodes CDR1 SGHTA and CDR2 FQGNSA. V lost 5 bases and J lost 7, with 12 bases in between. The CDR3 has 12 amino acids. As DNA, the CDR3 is TGTGCCAGCAGCCCGTCCCGGATGGAGCAGTACTTC. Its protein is CASSPSRMEQYF.

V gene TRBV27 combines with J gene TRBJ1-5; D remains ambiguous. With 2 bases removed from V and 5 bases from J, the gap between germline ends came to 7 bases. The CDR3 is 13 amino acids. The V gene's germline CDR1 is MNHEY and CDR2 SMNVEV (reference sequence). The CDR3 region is CASSLIGDQPQHF. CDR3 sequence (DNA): TGTGCCAGCAGTTTAATTGGAGATCAGCCCCAGCATTTT.

The CDR3 loop is CASSWKQELFF. CDR3 DNA: TGTGCCAGCAGTTGGAAGCAGGAGCTGTTTTTT. The V gene is TRBV28, the J gene TRBJ2-2; D is undetermined. The V gene's germline CDR1 is MDHEN and CDR2 SYDVKM. The V end lost 4 bases, the J end lost 10 bases, and 7 bases lay between the germline ends. CDR3 length: 11 residues. The full variable domain, rest sourced from reference TRBV28 and TRBJ2-2, is DVKVTQSSRYLVKRTGEKVFLECVQDMDHENMFWYRQDPGLGLRLIYFSYDVKMKEKGDIPEGYSVSREKKERFSLILESASTNQTSMYLCASSWKQELFFGEGSRLTVL.

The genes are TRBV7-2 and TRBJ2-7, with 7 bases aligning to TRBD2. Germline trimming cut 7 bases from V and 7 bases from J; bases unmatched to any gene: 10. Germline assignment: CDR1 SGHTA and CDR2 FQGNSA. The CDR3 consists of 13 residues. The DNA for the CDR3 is TGTGCCAGCACCGAGGGAGGGCCCCGGGAGCAGTACTTC. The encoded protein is CASTEGGPREQYF.

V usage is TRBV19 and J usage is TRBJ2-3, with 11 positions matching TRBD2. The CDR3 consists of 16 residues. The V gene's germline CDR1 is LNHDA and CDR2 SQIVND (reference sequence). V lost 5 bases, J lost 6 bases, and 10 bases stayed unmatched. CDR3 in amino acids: CASSSLTSGAPDTQYF. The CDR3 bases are TGTGCCAGTAGTTCCTTGACTAGCGGGGCCCCGGATACGCAGTATTTT.

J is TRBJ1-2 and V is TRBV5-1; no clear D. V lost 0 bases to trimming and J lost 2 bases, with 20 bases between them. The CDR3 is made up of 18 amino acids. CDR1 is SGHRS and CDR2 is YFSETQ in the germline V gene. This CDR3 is CASSLEASVGVGNYGYTF. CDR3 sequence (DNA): TGCGCCAGCAGCTTGGAGGCCTCGGTTGGGGTGGGGAACTATGGCTACACCTTC.

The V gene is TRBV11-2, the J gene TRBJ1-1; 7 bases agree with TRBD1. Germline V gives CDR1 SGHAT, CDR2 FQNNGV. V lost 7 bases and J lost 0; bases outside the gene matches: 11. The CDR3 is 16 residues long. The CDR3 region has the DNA TGTGCCAGCATAGATCCGGGACAGAACATGAACACTGAAGCTTTCTTT. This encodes CASIDPGQNMNTEAFF.

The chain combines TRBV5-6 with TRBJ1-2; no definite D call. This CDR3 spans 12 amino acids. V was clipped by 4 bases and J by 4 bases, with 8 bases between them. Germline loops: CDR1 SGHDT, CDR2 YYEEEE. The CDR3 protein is CASSASGYGYTF. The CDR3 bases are TGTGCCAGCAGCGCCTCTGGCTATGGCTACACCTTC.

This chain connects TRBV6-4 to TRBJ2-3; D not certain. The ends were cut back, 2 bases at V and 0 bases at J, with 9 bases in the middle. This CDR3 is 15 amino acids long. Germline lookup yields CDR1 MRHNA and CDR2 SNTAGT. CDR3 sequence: CASSDGGASTDTQYF. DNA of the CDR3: TGTGCCAGCAGTGACGGCGGCGCTAGCACAGATACGCAGTATTTT.